One sample yielded the 9 T cell receptor beta chains listed below, sequenced in a study of blood T cell repertoires in COVID-19 (dated by TCRdb to 2018 to 2021). The library was prepared using the immunoSEQ multiplex PCR assay. The table comes from immuneACCESS by way of TCRdb, which keeps in-frame sequences with V and J called. Part of the clones is missing from these tables; in studies checked, under half for an unresolved V gene and the rest for unknown reasons. For this sample the table gives over 100,000 clones, of which about nine tenths were detected only once. Of the sample, around 15% falls within the top ten clones. The sample consisted of peripheral blood. The source of these receptors is a man aged 50-60 years with acute or convalescent COVID-19.

This rearrangement joins TRBV9 to TRBJ2-1; TRBD2 is a possible D gene (6 bases). CDR1 and CDR2 (germline): SGDLS, YYNGEE. V was shortened by 2 bases and J by 4 bases, with 10 bases between the two germline ends. This CDR3 contains 14 residues. CDR3 DNA: TGTGCCAGCAGCGTCGCGGGGCATTACAATGAGCAGTTCTTC. This translates into CASSVAGHYNEQFF.

The V call is TRBV2, the J call TRBJ1-3, with unresolved D. The V gene lost 4 bases and the J gene lost 0 bases, with 16 bases spanning the gap. The germline V gene encodes CDR1 SNHLY and CDR2 FYNNEI. CDR3 size: 17 residues. CDR3 DNA: TGTGCCAGCAGTGCCGGGGTGGGGAGGAGCTCTGGAAACACCATATATTTT. This gives the protein CASSAGVGRSSGNTIYF.

The chain employs TRBV11-3 and TRBJ1-2; TRBD1 agrees at 9 bases. The CDR3 is made up of 15 amino acids. From germline, CDR1 is SGHNT and CDR2 YENEEA. J lost 6 bases, V lost 1 base, and 6 bases had no gene match. CDR3 amino acids: CASSLADRGTHGYTF. CDR3 DNA: TGTGCCAGCAGCTTAGCCGACAGGGGGACTCATGGCTACACCTTC.

V usage is TRBV9 and J usage is TRBJ2-2, with 7 bases that match TRBD2. The V gene end was trimmed by 6 bases and the J gene end by 0 bases; junction bases not matched to a gene: 5. CDR1 SGDLS and CDR2 YYNGEE come from the germline V gene. This CDR3 has 15 amino acids. In nucleotides, the CDR3 is TGTGCCAGCACCTCAAGCGGGACGAACACCGGGGAGCTGTTTTTT. Translating gives CASTSSGTNTGELFF.

This rearrangement joins TRBV9 to TRBJ2-1; D is possibly TRBD1 (7 bases). Germline CDR1 SGDLS, CDR2 YYNGEE. V was pared by 6 bases and J by 7 bases, with 11 bases between. The CDR3 length is 12 residues. The CDR3 region is CASNPGGNEQFF. CDR3 sequence (DNA): TGTGCCAGCAACCCAGGGGGGAATGAGCAGTTCTTC. Looking up the rest from reference TRBV9 and TRBJ2-1 gives the full variable domain: DSGVTQTPKHLITATGQRVTLRCSPRSGDLSVYWYQQSLDQGLQFLIQYYNGEERAKGNILERFSAQQFPDLHSELNLSSLELGDSALYFCASNPGGNEQFFGPGTRLTVL.

The chain uses TRBV12-3 or TRBV12-4 and TRBJ1-2; 8 bases match TRBD1. CDR3 length: 13 residues. J gave up 5 bases and V 11 bases, and 10 bases lay outside the gene matches. CDR3 loop: CASRGTGKYGYTF. In DNA, the CDR3 is TGTGCCTCCCGGGGGACAGGAAAGTATGGCTACACCTTC.

This CDR3 reads CASSSRGYEQYF. Here the CDR3 DNA reads TGCGCCAGCAGCTCCAGGGGCTACGAGCAGTACTTC. This chain links TRBV5-1 with TRBJ2-7; D is perhaps TRBD1 (6 bases). Germline values: CDR1 SGHRS, CDR2 YFSETQ. This CDR3 has 12 residues. The V gene lost 3 bases and the J gene lost 3 bases, with 7 bases spanning the gap.

The V and J genes are TRBV19 and TRBJ1-2, with D perhaps TRBD1 (5 bases). The CDR3 sequence is 14 residues long. V lost 3 bases, J lost 7 bases, and 15 bases lay in between. Germline-derived CDR1 and CDR2 are LNHDA and SQIVND (reference sequence). CDR3 in amino acids: CASSIGRTQGGYTF. CDR3 DNA sequence: TGTGCCAGTAGTATCGGGCGCACCCAGGGTGGCTACACCTTC.

The chain links TRBV3-1 (or the pseudogene TRBV3-2) to TRBJ2-1; the match to TRBD2 covers 12 bases. V lost 1 base and J lost 7; bases outside the gene matches: 5. The CDR3 totals 16 residues. Germline loops: CDR1 LGHDT, CDR2 YNNKEL (reference sequence). The CDR3 is CASSQGTSGAPNEQFF. DNA for the CDR3: TGTGCCAGCAGCCAAGGGACTAGCGGGGCCCCAAATGAGCAGTTCTTC.